This TCR beta chain was sequenced during a study of blood T cells in healthy people across ages. This CDR3 is built from 13 residues. CDR1 and CDR2 (germline): SQVTM, ANQGSEA. V gave up 4 bases and J gave up 6 bases; unmatched junction bases: 7. Primed by a sample-barcoded 5' primer and a J-beta primer mix, a second PCR proceeded for about 7 to 11 cycles. Via MiXCR, TCRdb re-called the 5' RACE reads, giving one row per CDR3 protein. The sample contains roughly 1,000,000 distinct CDR3 sequences, roughly a quarter of which appear only once. Separately, the same data were catalogued under a study of T cells of mothers and their children. From that study: About six children, together with their three healthy Caucasian mothers, made up the donors. Over 10 million reads per mother and around 3.2 million per child were obtained.

The rearrangement uses TRBV29-1 and TRBJ1-1; the match to TRBD1 covers 8 bases. Sequencing was carried out using blood. The source is a girl under 10 years old in good health. CDR3 nucleotide sequence: TGCAGCGTTGGCACAGGGGGGTTCTCTGAAGCTTTCTTT. Its translation is CSVGTGGFSEAFF. Supplemented by reference TRBV29-1 and TRBJ1-1, the full variable domain reads SAVISQKPSRDICQRGTSLTIQCQVDSQVTMMFWYRQQPGQSLTLIATANQGSEATYESGFVIDKFPISRPNLTFSTLTVSNMSPEDSSIYLCSVGTGGFSEAFFGQGTRLTVV.